A selection of T cell receptor beta chains follows, all from one sample in a study of CD8 T cells in Susac syndrome. TCRdb ran MiXCR on the immunoSEQ multiplex PCR reads and lists one entry per CDR3 protein. The table includes around 230,000 distinct CDR3 sequences, 90% to 97% detected once. Sequencing was carried out using CD4+ T cells from PBMCs. The receptors originated from a human donor with Susac syndrome. CDR3s include the opening cysteine and the closing phenylalanine or tryptophan. Each record gives: CDR3 length, D gene, clone size, V gene, J gene, CDR3 protein, CDR3 DNA. The D gene is left open where the match is weak. Clone size is shown for a subset of rows, as once, few, many or a class of expanded clone.

cdr3_length: 18; d_call: TRBD2; clone_size: NA; v_call: TRBV11-3; j_call: TRBJ2-2; cdr3_aa: CASSLTSGLGIQTGELFF; cdr3_nt: TGTGCCAGCAGCTTAACTAGCGGATTAGGTATTCAGACCGGGGAGCTGTTTTTT
cdr3_length: 13; d_call: NA; clone_size: NA; v_call: TRBV20-1; j_call: TRBJ2-7; cdr3_aa: CSASSGTPYEQYF; cdr3_nt: TGCAGTGCTAGCTCCGGGACTCCCTACGAGCAGTACTTC
cdr3_length: 15; d_call: NA; clone_size: few; v_call: TRBV19; j_call: TRBJ1-5; cdr3_aa: CASSPSGHLNQPQHF; cdr3_nt: TGTGCCAGTAGTCCGTCCGGACACCTGAATCAGCCCCAGCATTTT
cdr3_length: 12; d_call: NA; clone_size: NA; v_call: TRBV7-2; j_call: TRBJ2-5; cdr3_aa: CASSSFQETQYF; cdr3_nt: TGTGCCAGCAGCTCTTTTCAAGAGACCCAGTACTTC
cdr3_length: 15; d_call: TRBD1; clone_size: NA; v_call: TRBV7-3; j_call: TRBJ1-2; cdr3_aa: CASSPSDGRTGDYTF; cdr3_nt: TGTGCCAGCAGCCCCTCCGATGGGAGGACAGGCGACTACACCTTC
cdr3_length: 13; d_call: NA; clone_size: NA; v_call: TRBV2; j_call: TRBJ1-1; cdr3_aa: CASSFNMDTEAFF; cdr3_nt: TGTGCCAGCAGTTTTAACATGGACACTGAAGCTTTCTTT
cdr3_length: 15; d_call: TRBD2; clone_size: NA; v_call: TRBV7-3; j_call: TRBJ2-7; cdr3_aa: CASSAGLAGTYEQYF; cdr3_nt: TGTGCCAGCAGCGCGGGACTAGCGGGAACTTACGAGCAGTACTTC
cdr3_length: 13; d_call: NA; clone_size: NA; v_call: TRBV24-1; j_call: TRBJ2-5; cdr3_aa: CATSDFLQETQYF; cdr3_nt: TGTGCCACCAGTGATTTTCTCCAAGAGACCCAGTACTTC
cdr3_length: 16; d_call: TRBD2; clone_size: NA; v_call: TRBV12-5; j_call: TRBJ2-1; cdr3_aa: CASGLPLGLAGYEQFF; cdr3_nt: TGTGCTAGTGGTTTGCCCCTTGGACTAGCGGGGTATGAGCAGTTCTTC
cdr3_length: 12; d_call: NA; clone_size: NA; v_call: TRBV20-1; j_call: TRBJ2-3; cdr3_aa: CSARSTSDTQYF; cdr3_nt: TGCAGTGCTAGATCCACCTCGGATACGCAGTATTTT
cdr3_length: 14; d_call: TRBD2; clone_size: NA; v_call: TRBV20-1; j_call: TRBJ2-5; cdr3_aa: CSAIAGGPLETQYF; cdr3_nt: TGCAGTGCTATAGCGGGAGGGCCGTTAGAGACCCAGTACTTC
cdr3_length: 13; d_call: NA; clone_size: NA; v_call: TRBV5-1; j_call: TRBJ2-4; cdr3_aa: CASSGGNGNIQYF; cdr3_nt: TGCGCCAGCAGTGGAGGGAATGGGAACATTCAGTACTTC
cdr3_length: 12; d_call: TRBD1; clone_size: NA; v_call: TRBV20-1; j_call: TRBJ1-2; cdr3_aa: CSARDSGDGYTF; cdr3_nt: TGCAGTGCCCGGGACAGTGGGGATGGCTACACCTTC
cdr3_length: 13; d_call: TRBD1; clone_size: NA; v_call: TRBV29-1; j_call: TRBJ2-7; cdr3_aa: CSVGVGQGGEQYF; cdr3_nt: TGCAGCGTTGGGGTCGGACAGGGAGGCGAGCAGTACTTC
cdr3_length: 13; d_call: NA; clone_size: NA; v_call: TRBV29-1; j_call: TRBJ1-5; cdr3_aa: CSVDTGNNQPQHF; cdr3_nt: TGCAGCGTTGATACAGGGAACAATCAGCCCCAGCATTTT
cdr3_length: 12; d_call: NA; clone_size: NA; v_call: TRBV12-3/TRBV12-4; j_call: TRBJ1-2; cdr3_aa: CASTPEGYSYTF; cdr3_nt: TGTGCCAGCACCCCCGAGGGCTATAGCTACACCTTC
cdr3_length: 12; d_call: NA; clone_size: NA; v_call: TRBV18; j_call: TRBJ2-5; cdr3_aa: CASSSSQETQYF; cdr3_nt: TGTGCCAGCTCATCCAGCCAAGAGACCCAGTACTTC
cdr3_length: 13; d_call: NA; clone_size: NA; v_call: TRBV30; j_call: TRBJ1-2; cdr3_aa: CASRGPLSYGYTF; cdr3_nt: TGTGCCTCCAGGGGACCCCTCAGCTATGGCTACACCTTC
cdr3_length: 12; d_call: NA; clone_size: NA; v_call: TRBV12-3/TRBV12-4; j_call: TRBJ1-5; cdr3_aa: CASSFGYQPQHF; cdr3_nt: TGTGCCAGCAGTTTTGGTTATCAGCCCCAGCATTTT
cdr3_length: 15; d_call: NA; clone_size: NA; v_call: TRBV9; j_call: TRBJ1-5; cdr3_aa: CASSVAGYGNQPQHF; cdr3_nt: TGTGCCAGCAGCGTAGCTGGGTATGGCAATCAGCCCCAGCATTTT
cdr3_length: 13; d_call: NA; clone_size: NA; v_call: TRBV28; j_call: TRBJ1-2; cdr3_aa: CASSFGQRYGYTF; cdr3_nt: TGTGCCAGCAGTTTCGGACAGCGCTATGGCTACACCTTC
cdr3_length: 14; d_call: TRBD1; clone_size: once; v_call: TRBV28; j_call: TRBJ1-4; cdr3_aa: CASSYTGGNEKLFF; cdr3_nt: TGTGCCAGCAGTTATACAGGGGGAAACGAAAAACTGTTTTTT
cdr3_length: 12; d_call: NA; clone_size: NA; v_call: TRBV30; j_call: TRBJ2-2; cdr3_aa: CAWSPLGGELFF; cdr3_nt: TGTGCCTGGAGTCCCTTGGGGGGGGAGCTGTTTTTT
cdr3_length: 15; d_call: NA; clone_size: once; v_call: TRBV9; j_call: TRBJ2-1; cdr3_aa: CAGIDQQSSYNEQFF; cdr3_nt: TGTGCCGGTATCGATCAGCAGAGCTCCTACAATGAGCAGTTCTTC
cdr3_length: 14; d_call: NA; clone_size: NA; v_call: TRBV20-1; j_call: TRBJ2-1; cdr3_aa: CSASASETYNEQFF; cdr3_nt: TGCAGTGCTAGTGCGAGCGAAACCTACAATGAGCAGTTCTTC
cdr3_length: 15; d_call: NA; clone_size: NA; v_call: TRBV12-3/TRBV12-4; j_call: TRBJ2-7; cdr3_aa: CASPSGRIAISEQYF; cdr3_nt: TGTGCCAGTCCATCCGGAAGGATAGCTATTAGCGAGCAGTACTTC
cdr3_length: 14; d_call: TRBD1; clone_size: once; v_call: TRBV23-1; j_call: TRBJ1-5; cdr3_aa: CASSRDRGGEPQHF; cdr3_nt: TGCGCCAGCAGTCGAGACAGGGGCGGGGAGCCCCAGCATTTT
cdr3_length: 14; d_call: NA; clone_size: NA; v_call: TRBV12-3/TRBV12-4; j_call: TRBJ2-1; cdr3_aa: CASSRGPGVNEQFF; cdr3_nt: TGTGCCAGCAGTCGCGGCCCAGGGGTCAATGAGCAGTTCTTC
cdr3_length: 14; d_call: NA; clone_size: NA; v_call: TRBV11-2; j_call: TRBJ2-7; cdr3_aa: CASSLEGKAYEQYF; cdr3_nt: TGTGCCAGCAGCTTAGAGGGCAAAGCATACGAGCAGTACTTC
cdr3_length: 12; d_call: NA; clone_size: NA; v_call: TRBV12-3/TRBV12-4; j_call: TRBJ1-1; cdr3_aa: CASSRGYTEAFF; cdr3_nt: TGTGCCAGCAGTAGGGGGTACACTGAAGCTTTCTTT
cdr3_length: 15; d_call: TRBD2; clone_size: NA; v_call: TRBV7-3; j_call: TRBJ2-5; cdr3_aa: CASSPGTSGQETQYF; cdr3_nt: TGTGCCAGCAGCCCCGGGACTAGCGGTCAAGAGACCCAGTACTTC
cdr3_length: 14; d_call: NA; clone_size: NA; v_call: TRBV27; j_call: TRBJ1-5; cdr3_aa: CASSLQGWNQPQHF; cdr3_nt: TGTGCCAGCAGTCTACAGGGTTGGAATCAGCCCCAGCATTTT
cdr3_length: 15; d_call: TRBD1; clone_size: NA; v_call: TRBV23-1; j_call: TRBJ2-6; cdr3_aa: CASRDRPSGANVLTF; cdr3_nt: TGCGCCAGCAGGGACAGGCCTTCAGGGGCCAACGTCCTGACTTTC
cdr3_length: 13; d_call: TRBD2; clone_size: NA; v_call: TRBV30; j_call: TRBJ2-1; cdr3_aa: CAWSSSGRLRGFF; cdr3_nt: TGTGCCTGGAGTTCTAGCGGGAGGCTCCGAGGGTTCTTC
cdr3_length: 16; d_call: TRBD2; clone_size: NA; v_call: TRBV30; j_call: TRBJ2-1; cdr3_aa: CAWSVESLAGGRGQFF; cdr3_nt: TGTGCCTGGAGTGTTGAGAGTCTAGCGGGAGGAAGGGGGCAGTTCTTC
cdr3_length: 13; d_call: NA; clone_size: NA; v_call: TRBV2; j_call: TRBJ1-4; cdr3_aa: CASNLMGLEKLFF; cdr3_nt: TGTGCCAGCAATCTCATGGGACTCGAAAAACTGTTTTTT
cdr3_length: 17; d_call: TRBD2; clone_size: NA; v_call: TRBV9; j_call: TRBJ2-2; cdr3_aa: CASSVALGEGLTGELFF; cdr3_nt: TGTGCCAGCAGCGTAGCCCTCGGGGAGGGCCTCACCGGGGAGCTGTTTTTT
cdr3_length: 15; d_call: NA; clone_size: once; v_call: TRBV7-9; j_call: TRBJ1-1; cdr3_aa: CATLPQTVQNTEAFF; cdr3_nt: TGTGCCACCCTACCCCAGACAGTTCAAAACACTGAAGCTTTCTTT
cdr3_length: 17; d_call: NA; clone_size: NA; v_call: TRBV9; j_call: TRBJ2-3; cdr3_aa: CASSVEEPGHPTDTQYF; cdr3_nt: TGTGCCAGCAGCGTGGAAGAGCCGGGACACCCCACAGATACGCAGTATTTT
cdr3_length: 17; d_call: NA; clone_size: NA; v_call: TRBV3-1; j_call: TRBJ2-7; cdr3_aa: CASSQGRGPRVFYEQYF; cdr3_nt: TGTGCCAGCAGCCAAGGCAGGGGCCCCCGAGTCTTCTACGAGCAGTACTTC
cdr3_length: 14; d_call: NA; clone_size: NA; v_call: TRBV20-1; j_call: TRBJ1-5; cdr3_aa: CSARDPQGRQPQHF; cdr3_nt: TGCAGTGCTAGAGATCCACAGGGAAGGCAGCCCCAGCATTTT
cdr3_length: 15; d_call: NA; clone_size: NA; v_call: TRBV11-2; j_call: TRBJ2-5; cdr3_aa: CASSLDIASRETQYF; cdr3_nt: TGTGCCAGCAGCTTAGATATAGCCTCCCGGGAGACCCAGTACTTC
cdr3_length: 15; d_call: NA; clone_size: once; v_call: TRBV4-1; j_call: TRBJ2-4; cdr3_aa: CASSQGILRSDIQYF; cdr3_nt: TGCGCCAGCAGCCAAGGGATTCTGAGGAGTGACATTCAGTACTTC
cdr3_length: 14; d_call: NA; clone_size: NA; v_call: TRBV4-1; j_call: TRBJ2-2; cdr3_aa: CASSQVSMRGELFF; cdr3_nt: TGCGCCAGCAGCCAAGTTAGCATGCGCGGGGAGCTGTTTTTT
cdr3_length: 14; d_call: NA; clone_size: NA; v_call: TRBV6-6; j_call: TRBJ1-5; cdr3_aa: CASSSRGANQPQHF; cdr3_nt: TGTGCCAGCAGTTCCAGGGGCGCCAATCAGCCCCAGCATTTT
cdr3_length: 17; d_call: TRBD1; clone_size: NA; v_call: TRBV29-1; j_call: TRBJ1-5; cdr3_aa: CSVTNRTGTGVNQPQHF; cdr3_nt: TGCAGCGTCACAAATCGTACCGGGACAGGGGTCAATCAGCCCCAGCATTTT
cdr3_length: 12; d_call: NA; clone_size: NA; v_call: TRBV12-3/TRBV12-4; j_call: TRBJ1-1; cdr3_aa: CASSFRNTEAFF; cdr3_nt: TGTGCCAGCAGTTTCCGGAACACTGAAGCTTTCTTT
cdr3_length: 13; d_call: NA; clone_size: NA; v_call: TRBV20-1; j_call: TRBJ2-7; cdr3_aa: CSASYRSSYEQYF; cdr3_nt: TGCAGTGCTAGCTACAGGTCCTCCTACGAGCAGTACTTC
cdr3_length: 14; d_call: NA; clone_size: NA; v_call: TRBV12-3/TRBV12-4; j_call: TRBJ2-3; cdr3_aa: CASSPLIGADTQYF; cdr3_nt: TGTGCCAGCAGTCCCCTTATTGGGGCAGATACGCAGTATTTT
cdr3_length: 13; d_call: TRBD1; clone_size: once; v_call: TRBV29-1; j_call: TRBJ2-5; cdr3_aa: CSAQTGGGETQYF; cdr3_nt: TGCAGCGCGCAGACAGGGGGTGGAGAGACCCAGTACTTC